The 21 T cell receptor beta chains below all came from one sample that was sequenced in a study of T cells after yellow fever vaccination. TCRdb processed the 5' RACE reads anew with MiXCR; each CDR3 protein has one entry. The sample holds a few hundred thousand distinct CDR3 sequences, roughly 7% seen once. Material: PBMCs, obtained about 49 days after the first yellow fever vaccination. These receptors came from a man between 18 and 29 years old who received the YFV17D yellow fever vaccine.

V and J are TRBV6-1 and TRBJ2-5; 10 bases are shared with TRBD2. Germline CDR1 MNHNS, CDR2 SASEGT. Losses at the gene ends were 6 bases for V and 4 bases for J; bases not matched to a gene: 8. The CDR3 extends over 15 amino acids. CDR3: CASRTIRTSGETQYF. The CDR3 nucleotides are TGTGCCAGCAGAACGATCAGGACTAGCGGAGAGACCCAGTACTTC.

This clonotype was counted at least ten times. The CDR3 DNA is TGTGCCAGCAGTTTATCTTCGGCCAGGGTTACCGAGCAGTACTTC. This encodes CASSLSSARVTEQYF. The chain has TRBV12-3 or TRBV12-4 and TRBJ2-7, with a weak D call TRBD1 (5 bases). The CDR3 consists of 15 residues. V lost 2 bases and J 6 bases, leaving 17 bases between the germline ends.

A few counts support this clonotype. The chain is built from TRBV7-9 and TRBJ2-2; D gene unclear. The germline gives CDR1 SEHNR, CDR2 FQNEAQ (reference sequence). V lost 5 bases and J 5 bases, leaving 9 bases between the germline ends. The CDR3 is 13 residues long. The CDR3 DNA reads TGTGCCAGCAGCCTGATGGTAACCGGGGAGCTGTTTTTT. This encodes CASSLMVTGELFF.

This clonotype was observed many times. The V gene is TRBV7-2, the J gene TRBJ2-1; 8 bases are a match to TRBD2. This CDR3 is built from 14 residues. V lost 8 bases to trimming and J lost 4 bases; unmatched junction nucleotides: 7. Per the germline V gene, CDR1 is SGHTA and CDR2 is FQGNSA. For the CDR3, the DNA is TGTGCCAGCTTCCAGCGGGGGACTTACAATGAGCAGTTCTTC. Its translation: CASFQRGTYNEQFF.

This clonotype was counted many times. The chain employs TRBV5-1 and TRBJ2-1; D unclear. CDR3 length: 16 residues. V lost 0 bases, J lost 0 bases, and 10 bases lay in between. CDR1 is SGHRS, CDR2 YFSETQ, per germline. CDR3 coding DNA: TGCGCCAGCAGCTTGGAGGCTAGGTCCTCCTACAATGAGCAGTTCTTC. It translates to CASSLEARSSYNEQFF.

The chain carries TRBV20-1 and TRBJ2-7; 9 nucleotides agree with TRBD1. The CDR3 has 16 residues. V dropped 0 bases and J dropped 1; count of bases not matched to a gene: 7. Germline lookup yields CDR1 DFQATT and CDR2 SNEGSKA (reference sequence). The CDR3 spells CSARDYTGGASYEQYF. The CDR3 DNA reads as TGCAGTGCTAGAGACTATACAGGGGGCGCGTCCTACGAGCAGTACTTC.

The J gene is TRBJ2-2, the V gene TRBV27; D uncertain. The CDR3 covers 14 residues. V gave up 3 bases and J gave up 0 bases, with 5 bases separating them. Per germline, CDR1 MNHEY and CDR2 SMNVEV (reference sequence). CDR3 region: CASSFVANTGELFF. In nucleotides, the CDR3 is TGTGCCAGCAGTTTTGTCGCGAACACCGGGGAGCTGTTTTTT.

DNA of the CDR3: TGTGCCAGCAGTTACTCGGGGATTCCCACTGAAGCTTTCTTT. This translates into CASSYSGIPTEAFF. The gene calls are TRBV6-5 and TRBJ1-1; D gene uncertain. The CDR3 spans 14 residues. Per germline, CDR1 MNHEY and CDR2 SVGAGI. V lost 0 bases and J 4 bases, leaving 9 bases between the germline ends.

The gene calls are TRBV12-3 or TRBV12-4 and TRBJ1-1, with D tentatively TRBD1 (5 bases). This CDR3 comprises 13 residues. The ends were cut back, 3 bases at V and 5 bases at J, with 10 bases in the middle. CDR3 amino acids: CASSFGRQTEAFF. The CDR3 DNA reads TGTGCCAGCAGTTTCGGGCGACAGACTGAAGCTTTCTTT.

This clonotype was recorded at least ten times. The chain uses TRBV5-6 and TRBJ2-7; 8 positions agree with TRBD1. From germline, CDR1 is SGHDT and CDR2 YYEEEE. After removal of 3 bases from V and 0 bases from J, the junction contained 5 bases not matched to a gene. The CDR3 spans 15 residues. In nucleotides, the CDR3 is TGTGCCAGCAGCTGGGTGGACAGGGACTCCTACGAGCAGTACGTC. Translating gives CASSWVDRDSYEQYV.

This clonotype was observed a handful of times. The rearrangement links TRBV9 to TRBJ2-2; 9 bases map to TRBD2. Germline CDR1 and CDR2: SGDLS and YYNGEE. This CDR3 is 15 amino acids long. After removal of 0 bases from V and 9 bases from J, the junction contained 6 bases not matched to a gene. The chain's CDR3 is CASSVGGGGKRELFF. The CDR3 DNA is TGTGCCAGCAGCGTAGGCGGGGGGGGTAAAAGGGAGCTGTTTTTT.

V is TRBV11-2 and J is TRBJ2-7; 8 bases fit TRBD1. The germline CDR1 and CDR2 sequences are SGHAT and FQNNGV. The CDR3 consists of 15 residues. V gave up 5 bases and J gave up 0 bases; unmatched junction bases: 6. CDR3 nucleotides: TGTGCCAGCAGCAGGTACAGGGGGAGCTCCTACGAGCAGTACTTC. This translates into CASSRYRGSSYEQYF.

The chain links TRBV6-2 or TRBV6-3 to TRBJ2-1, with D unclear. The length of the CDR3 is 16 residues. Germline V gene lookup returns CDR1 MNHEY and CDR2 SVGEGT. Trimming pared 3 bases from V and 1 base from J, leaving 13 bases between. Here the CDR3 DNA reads TGTGCCAGCAGTTATTATTCCCCCTATTCCTACAATGAGCAGTTCTTC. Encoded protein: CASSYYSPYSYNEQFF.

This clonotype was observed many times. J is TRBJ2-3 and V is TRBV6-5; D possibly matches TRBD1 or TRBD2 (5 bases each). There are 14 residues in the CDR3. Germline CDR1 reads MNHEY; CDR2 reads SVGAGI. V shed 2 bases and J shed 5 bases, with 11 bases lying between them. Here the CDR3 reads CASSYEFGGDTQYF. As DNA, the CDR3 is TGTGCCAGCAGTTACGAGTTTGGGGGAGATACGCAGTATTTT.

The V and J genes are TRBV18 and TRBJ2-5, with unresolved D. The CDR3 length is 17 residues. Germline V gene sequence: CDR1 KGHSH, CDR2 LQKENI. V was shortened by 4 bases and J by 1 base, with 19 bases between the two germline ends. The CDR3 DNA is TGTGCCAGCTCACGACAACCAATGACGCGGCCCCAAGAGACCCAGTACTTC. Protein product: CASSRQPMTRPQETQYF.

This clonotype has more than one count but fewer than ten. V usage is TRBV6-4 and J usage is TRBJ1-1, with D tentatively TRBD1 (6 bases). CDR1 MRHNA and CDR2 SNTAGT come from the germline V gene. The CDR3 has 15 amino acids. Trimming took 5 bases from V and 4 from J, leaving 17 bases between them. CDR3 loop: CASSSVGQGLTEAFF. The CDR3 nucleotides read TGTGCCAGCAGTTCCGTGGGTCAGGGGCTCACTGAAGCTTTCTTT.

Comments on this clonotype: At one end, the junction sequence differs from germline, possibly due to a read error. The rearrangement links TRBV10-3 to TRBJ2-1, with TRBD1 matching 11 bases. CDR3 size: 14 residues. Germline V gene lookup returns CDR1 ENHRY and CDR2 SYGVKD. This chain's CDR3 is CAIRSGQGGDEPFF. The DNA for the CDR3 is TGTGCCATCAGATCGGGACAGGGGGGTGATGAGCCGTTCTTC.

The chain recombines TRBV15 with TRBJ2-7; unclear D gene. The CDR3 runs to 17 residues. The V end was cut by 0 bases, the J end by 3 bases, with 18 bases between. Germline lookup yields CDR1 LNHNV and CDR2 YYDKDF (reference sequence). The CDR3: CATSRDSRVGRSYEQYV. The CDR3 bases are TGTGCCACCAGCAGAGATTCGCGCGTAGGCAGGAGCTACGAGCAGTACGTC.

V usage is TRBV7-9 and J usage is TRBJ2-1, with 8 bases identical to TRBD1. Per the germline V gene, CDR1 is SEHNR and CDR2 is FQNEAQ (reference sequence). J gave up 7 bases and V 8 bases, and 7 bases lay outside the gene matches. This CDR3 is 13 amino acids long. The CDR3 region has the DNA TGTGCCAGCCTCGGACAGGGTGGAAATGAGCAGTTCTTC. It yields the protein CASLGQGGNEQFF.

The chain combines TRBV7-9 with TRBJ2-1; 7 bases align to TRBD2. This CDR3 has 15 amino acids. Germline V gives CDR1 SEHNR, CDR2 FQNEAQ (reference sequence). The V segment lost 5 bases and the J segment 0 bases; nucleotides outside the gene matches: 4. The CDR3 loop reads CASSRTSGSYNEQFF. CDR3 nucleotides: TGTGCCAGCAGCAGGACTAGTGGCTCCTACAATGAGCAGTTCTTC. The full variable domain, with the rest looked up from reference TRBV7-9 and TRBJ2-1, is DTGVSQNPRHKITKRGQNVTFRCDPISEHNRLYWYRQTLGQGPEFLTYFQNEAQLEKSRLLSDRFSAERPKGSFSTLEIQRTEQGDSAMYLCASSRTSGSYNEQFFGPGTRLTVL.

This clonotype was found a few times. This chain's CDR3 is CASSRRGDTQYF. CDR3 in DNA: TGTGCCAGTTCAAGGCGGGGAGATACGCAGTATTTT. This sequence joins TRBV13 and TRBJ2-3; D possibly corresponds to TRBD2 (6 bases). Trimming stripped 9 bases from V and 5 bases from J, with 12 bases between. The CDR3 is 12 residues long. In germline, CDR1 is PRHDT, CDR2 FYEKMQ (reference sequence).